This T cell receptor beta chain was documented in a study of blood T cell repertoires in COVID-19 (TCRdb year 2020). Regarding the complete study: Collaborator samples came from the United States, Italy and Spain and covered acute and convalescent phases of COVID-19. The prospective study material was composed of cDNA or gDNA derived from T cells, B-cell-depleted T cells, or PBMCs. The dataset comprised deeply sampled blood TCRbeta repertoires from subjects exposed to, actively infected with, or recovered from COVID-19. The repertoires were released in a freely available public database meant as a resource for research on the immune response to SARS-CoV-2. The samples were drawn from two sources: the first 160 participants of the ongoing ImmuneRACE study, and 950 to 1,500 subjects contributed by 6 global collaborators. The sample metadata nearly always contained a de-identified subject ID, COVID-19 status, age in years and sex. HLA class I and class II types, where available, came from metadata supplied by the sample provider rather than from assay-based typing.

Summary of the overall study and its limitations: The amount of clinical and demographic metadata varied by source and participant and was provided uncurated.

In the germline V gene, CDR1 corresponds to SGHRS and CDR2 to YFSETQ. The CDR3 runs 11 residues from the cysteine to the phenylalanine. The entry retains the CDR3 DNA only, 33 bases that are in frame from base 1. The germline V end is reduced by 6 bases and the J end by 4 bases; junction bases left unmatched: 1. Whole blood was collected in K2EDTA tubes by collaborating institutions according to the institutions' own protocols. For TCRbeta analysis, collaborators shipped samples in one of three forms: frozen whole blood, isolated PBMCs, or DNA extracted from either of those sample types. The immunoSEQ Assay, a bias-controlled multiplex PCR, was used to amplify TCRbeta CDR3 regions from genomic DNA. Under the source paper's analysis protocol: Nucleated cell counts per sample were estimated from amplification of reference gene primers within the assay. Sequence reads were collapsed and filtered to measure the absolute abundance of every unique TCRbeta CDR3 rearrangement. For each sample, productive Simpson clonality was calculated as the square root of Simpson's diversity index over productive rearrangements. The source is immuneACCESS, and TCRdb retained only in-frame sequences with V and J called. Part of the clones is not carried over; for the studies checked, unresolved V genes explain less than half of this, and the remainder is unexplained. The V and J calls and clone size were taken over from that table, and D and trimming were inferred from the DNA. The sample records approximately 100,000 clones, about 91% of which are singletons. 3% to 3.5% of the sample is taken by the ten largest.

Remarks on this clone: The antigen it binds to is not known. Nothing much larger sits one base from this clone, and base qualities are not available.

The chain couples TRBV5-1 to TRBJ2-7; 7 bases in the middle match TRBD2. The receptor was isolated from a human donor in a cohort sampled during active COVID-19. The sample was peripheral blood. The bases read TGCGCCAGCAAGCGGGGTTACGAGCAGTACTTC. Its translation reads: CASKRGYEQYF.